The clone carrying this TCR beta chain was recorded at least ten times. What it recognizes is unknown. These data are taken from a study of cytomegalovirus exposure and HLA in healthy donors. Study overall: Some 85 million unique TCRs from HLA-typed donors were held in an early data release.

Findings and limits, study-wide: The investigators catalogued 150 to 200 TCR beta chains as cytomegalovirus-associated. A previous analysis found most TCR beta V segments productive roughly 90% or roughly 30% of the time. Association of under 20,000 TCR beta sequences with HLA alleles was found at 0.05 false discovery rate in a later analysis.

V was trimmed by 3 bases and J by 2 bases, leaving 5 bases between them. The CDR3 contains 12 residues. Germline CDR1 SGDLS, CDR2 YYNGEE. Primers for the PCR totalled 60 Vbeta and 13 Jbeta. Measured with immunoSEQ multiplex PCR; TCRdb has only the in-frame clones, and not every one. Among tens of thousands of clones listed, about 84% were seen once. The sequence was obtained from a young man in good health and CMV-seropositive. Sequenced material: PBMCs. This chain joins TRBV9 and TRBJ1-1; unclear D gene. CDR3 nucleotides: TGTGCCAGCAGCGGTACAAACACTGAAGCTTTCTTT. Amino acid sequence: CASSGTNTEAFF.